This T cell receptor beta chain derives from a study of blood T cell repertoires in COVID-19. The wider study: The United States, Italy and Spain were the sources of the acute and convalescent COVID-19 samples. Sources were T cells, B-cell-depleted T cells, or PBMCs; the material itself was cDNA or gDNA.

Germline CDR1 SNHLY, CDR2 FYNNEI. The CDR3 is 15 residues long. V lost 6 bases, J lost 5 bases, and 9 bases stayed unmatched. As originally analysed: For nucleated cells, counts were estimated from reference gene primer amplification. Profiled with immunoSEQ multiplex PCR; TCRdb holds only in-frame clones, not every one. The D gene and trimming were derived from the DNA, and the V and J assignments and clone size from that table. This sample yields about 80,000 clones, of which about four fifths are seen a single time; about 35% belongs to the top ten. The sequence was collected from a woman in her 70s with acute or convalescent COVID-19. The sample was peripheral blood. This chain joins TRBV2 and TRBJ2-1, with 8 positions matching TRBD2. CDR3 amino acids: CASSPEREGNNEQFF. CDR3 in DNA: TGTGCCAGCAGCCCCGAACGGGAGGGGAACAATGAGCAGTTCTTC.